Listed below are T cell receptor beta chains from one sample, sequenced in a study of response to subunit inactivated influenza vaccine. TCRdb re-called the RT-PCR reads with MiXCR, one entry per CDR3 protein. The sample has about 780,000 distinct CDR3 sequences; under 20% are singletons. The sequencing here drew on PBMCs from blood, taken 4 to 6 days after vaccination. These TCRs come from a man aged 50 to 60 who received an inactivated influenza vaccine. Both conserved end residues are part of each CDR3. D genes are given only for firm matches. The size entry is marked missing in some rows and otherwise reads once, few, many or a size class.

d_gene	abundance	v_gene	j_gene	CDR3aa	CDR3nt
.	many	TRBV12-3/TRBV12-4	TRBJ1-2	CASSRTDPGYGYTF	TGTGCCAGCAGTCGTACGGATCCCGGCTATGGCTACACCTTC
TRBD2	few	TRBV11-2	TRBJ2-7	CASRSGTSGFLGAYEQYF	TGTGCCAGCAGATCCGGGACTAGCGGCTTCTTAGGGGCCTACGAGCAGTACTTC
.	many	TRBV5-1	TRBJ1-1	CASSLAPGATEAFF	TGCGCCAGCAGCTTGGCCCCGGGGGCAACTGAAGCTTTCTTT
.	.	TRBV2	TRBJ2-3	CASSDGVSGTDTQYF	TGTGCCAGCAGTGATGGGGTTAGCGGCACAGATACGCAGTATTTT
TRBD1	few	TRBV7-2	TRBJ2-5	CASSLVVRDRGSQYF	TGTGCCAGCAGCTTAGTGGTCCGGGACAGGGGGTCCCAGTACTTC
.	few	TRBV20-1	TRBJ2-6	CSAKPTVRVSGANVLTF	TGCAGTGCTAAACCCACAGTGAGAGTCTCTGGGGCCAACGTCCTGACTTTC
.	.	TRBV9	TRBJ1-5	CASSAGDTQPQHF	TGTGCCAGCAGCGCTGGGGACACACAGCCCCAGCATTTT
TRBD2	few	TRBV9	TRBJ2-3	CASSAGTSGGASADTQYF	TGTGCCAGCAGCGCCGGGACTAGCGGGGGGGCCAGTGCAGATACGCAGTATTTT
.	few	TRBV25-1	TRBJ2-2	CASTSGRGPGELFF	TGTGCCAGCACTTCCGGCAGGGGTCCCGGGGAGCTGTTTTTT
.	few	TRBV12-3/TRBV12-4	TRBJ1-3	CASSLSPLGSGNTIYF	TGTGCCAGCAGTTTGTCGCCCCTGGGCAGTGGAAACACCATATATTTT
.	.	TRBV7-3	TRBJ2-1	CASSARRSSYNEQFF	TGTGCCAGCAGCGCACGGCGGAGCTCCTACAATGAGCAGTTCTTC
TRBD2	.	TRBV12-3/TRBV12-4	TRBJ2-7	CASIKYGTSGRKDEQYF	TGTGCCAGCATCAAATACGGGACTAGCGGGAGGAAGGACGAGCAGTACTTC
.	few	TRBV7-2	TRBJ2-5	CASSLYRDAETQYF	TGTGCCAGCAGCTTATACAGGGACGCGGAGACCCAGTACTTC
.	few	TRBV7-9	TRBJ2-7	CASSIRGFRDEQYF	TGTGCCAGCAGCATTAGGGGATTTAGAGACGAGCAGTACTTC
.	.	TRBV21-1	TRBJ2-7	CASSKWVIWGVSYEQYF	TGTGCCAGCAGCAAATGGGTTATTTGGGGGGTCTCCTACGAGCAGTACTTC
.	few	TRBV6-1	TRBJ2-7	CASSRTGNYIYEQYF	TGTGCCAGCAGCCGCACAGGGAACTATATCTACGAGCAGTACTTC
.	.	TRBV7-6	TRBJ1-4	CASSLGQAGTNEKLFF	TGTGCCAGCAGCTTAGGACAGGCGGGAACTAATGAAAAACTGTTTTTT
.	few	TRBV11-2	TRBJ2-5	CASSLGARRETQYF	TGTGCCAGCAGCTTAGGAGCGAGACGGGAGACCCAGTACTTC
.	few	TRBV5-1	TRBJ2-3	CASSLRGIAESTDTQYF	TGCGCCAGCAGCTTGAGGGGGATAGCGGAGAGCACAGATACGCAGTATTTT
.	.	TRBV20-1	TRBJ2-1	CSASENYYNEQFF	TGCAGTGCTAGTGAGAACTACTACAATGAGCAGTTCTTC
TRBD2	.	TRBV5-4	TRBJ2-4	CASSFQREGIQYF	TGTGCCAGCAGCTTCCAGCGGGAAGGCATTCAGTACTTC
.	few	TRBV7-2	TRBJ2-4	CASSLGHLKNIQYF	TGTGCCAGCAGCTTAGGGCACCTGAAAAACATTCAGTACTTC
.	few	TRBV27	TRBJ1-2	CASSLTSSYGYTF	TGTGCCAGCAGTTTGACATCAAGCTATGGCTACACCTTC
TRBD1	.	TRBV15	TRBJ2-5	CATSRKDRAETQYF	TGTGCCACCAGCAGGAAGGACAGGGCTGAGACCCAGTACTTC